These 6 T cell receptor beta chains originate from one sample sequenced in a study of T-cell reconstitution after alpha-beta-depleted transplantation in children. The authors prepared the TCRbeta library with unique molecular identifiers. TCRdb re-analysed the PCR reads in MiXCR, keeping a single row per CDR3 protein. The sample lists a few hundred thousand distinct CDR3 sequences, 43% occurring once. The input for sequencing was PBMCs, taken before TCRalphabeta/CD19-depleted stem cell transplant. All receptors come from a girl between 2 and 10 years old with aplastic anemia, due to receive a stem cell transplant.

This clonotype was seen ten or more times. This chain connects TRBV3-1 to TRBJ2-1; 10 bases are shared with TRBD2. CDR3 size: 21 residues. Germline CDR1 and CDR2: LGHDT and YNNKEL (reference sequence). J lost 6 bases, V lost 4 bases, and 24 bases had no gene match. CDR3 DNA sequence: TGTGCCAGCAGCCCCCGAACGGGGATCAAAAAGCGGGAGGGATTTGGCAATGAGCAGTTCTTC. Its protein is CASSPRTGIKKREGFGNEQFF.

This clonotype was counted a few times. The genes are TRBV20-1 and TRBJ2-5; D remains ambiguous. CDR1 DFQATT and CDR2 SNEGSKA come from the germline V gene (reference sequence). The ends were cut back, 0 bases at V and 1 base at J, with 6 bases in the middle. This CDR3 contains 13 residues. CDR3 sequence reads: CSAREGPQETQYF. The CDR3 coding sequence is TGCAGTGCTAGAGAAGGGCCCCAAGAGACCCAGTACTTC.

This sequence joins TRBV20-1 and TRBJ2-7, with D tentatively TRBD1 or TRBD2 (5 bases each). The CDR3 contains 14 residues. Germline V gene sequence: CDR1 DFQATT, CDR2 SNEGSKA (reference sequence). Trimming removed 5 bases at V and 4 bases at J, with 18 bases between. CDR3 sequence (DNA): TGCAGTGCTCTCTACGGGACGGCCCTTTACGAGCAGTACTTC. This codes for CSALYGTALYEQYF.

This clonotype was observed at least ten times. The CDR3 is CASNRDTYNEQFF. CDR3 DNA: TGTGCCAGCAACCGCGATACCTACAATGAGCAGTTCTTC. The chain has TRBV5-5 and TRBJ2-1; D unresolved. V was cut by 6 bases and J by 2 bases, with 9 bases left in between. Germline V lookup: CDR1 SGHKS, CDR2 YYEKEE (reference sequence). This CDR3 has 13 residues.

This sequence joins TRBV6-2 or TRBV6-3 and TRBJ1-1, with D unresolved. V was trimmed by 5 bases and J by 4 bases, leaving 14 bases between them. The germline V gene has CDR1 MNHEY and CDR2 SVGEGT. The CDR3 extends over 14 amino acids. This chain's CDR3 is CASSIQPSGTEAFF. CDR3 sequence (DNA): TGTGCCAGCAGTATACAGCCCAGTGGCACTGAAGCTTTCTTT.

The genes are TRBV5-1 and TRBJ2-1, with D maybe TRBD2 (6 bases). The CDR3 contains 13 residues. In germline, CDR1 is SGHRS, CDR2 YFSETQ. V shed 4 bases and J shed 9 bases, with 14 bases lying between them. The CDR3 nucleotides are TGCGCCAGCAGCGTACCCCACGGGGGTGAGCAGTTCTTC. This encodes CASSVPHGGEQFF.